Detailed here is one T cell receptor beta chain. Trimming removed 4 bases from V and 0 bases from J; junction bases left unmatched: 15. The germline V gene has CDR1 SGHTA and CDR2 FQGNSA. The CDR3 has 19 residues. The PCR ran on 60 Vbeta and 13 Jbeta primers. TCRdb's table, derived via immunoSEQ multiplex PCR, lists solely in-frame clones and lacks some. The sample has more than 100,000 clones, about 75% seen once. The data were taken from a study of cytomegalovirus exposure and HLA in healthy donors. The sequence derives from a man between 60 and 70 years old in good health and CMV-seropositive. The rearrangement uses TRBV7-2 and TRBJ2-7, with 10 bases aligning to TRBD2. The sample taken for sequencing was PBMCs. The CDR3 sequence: CASSSPVRSGRLSSYEQYF. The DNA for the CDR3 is TGTGCCAGCAGCTCCCCGGTTCGTAGCGGGAGGCTGAGCTCCTACGAGCAGTACTTC.